This T cell receptor (beta chain) was identified in a study of T cells after yellow fever vaccination. Study details: SMART-Seq v4 Ultra Low Input prepared the low-cell-number fractions.

Points on this clonotype: No antigen is known for it.

CDR3 size: 14 residues. V shed 5 bases and J shed 8 bases, with 18 bases lying between them. Germline assignment: CDR1 MDHEN and CDR2 SYDVKM. Study findings and constraints: Though weaker, the secondary response peaked faster, on day 5 versus 15.

TCRdb reprocessed the 5' RACE reads via MiXCR and lists one record per CDR3 protein. The top ten clones hold roughly 43% of a sample with about 120,000 distinct CDR3 sequences, under 9% of them seen once. The V gene is TRBV28, the J gene TRBJ1-1, with D possibly matching TRBD1 (6 bases). Sequenced material: CD8+ T cells sorted from PBMCs, taken on the day of the yellow fever booster vaccination. This TCR came from a man between 18 and 29 years old who received the YFV17D yellow fever vaccine. This CDR3 is CASSTQGLFLEAFF. The CDR3 region has the DNA TGTGCCAGCAGTACCCAGGGGCTCTTCCTCGAAGCTTTCTTT.